Each of the 30 T cell receptor beta chains below was sequenced from the same sample in a study of cytomegalovirus exposure and HLA in healthy donors. PCR primers comprised 60 Vbeta and 13 Jbeta primers. Assay used: immunoSEQ multiplex PCR; TCRdb lists only in-frame clones, some missing. This sample has roughly 180,000 clones, with 78% found just once. Sequencing was carried out using PBMCs. Every receptor here comes from a female donor in good health and CMV-seronegative.

This clone was detected once. The V call is TRBV28, the J call TRBJ2-7; 8 nucleotides match TRBD1. Trimming removed 5 bases from V and 12 bases from J; junction bases left unmatched: 12. Germline loops: CDR1 MDHEN, CDR2 SYDVKM. This CDR3 spans 13 amino acids. For the CDR3, the DNA is TGTGCCAGCAGTATTGGGACAGGTTTAGCTTCGTACTTC. Translation: CASSIGTGLASYF. Combining the CDR3 with reference TRBV28 and TRBJ2-7 gives the whole variable domain DVKVTQSSRYLVKRTGEKVFLECVQDMDHENMFWYRQDPGLGLRLIYFSYDVKMKEKGDIPEGYSVSREKKERFSLILESASTNQTSMYLCASSIGTGLASYFGPGTRLTVT.

V and J are TRBV10-3 and TRBJ2-1; 16 nucleotides match TRBD2. V shed 6 bases and J 0 bases; nucleotides not matched to a gene: 14. Germline V gene sequence: CDR1 ENHRY, CDR2 SYGVKD. CDR3 length equals 21 residues. CDR3 sequence (DNA): TGTGCCATCAGAACTTTCACTCCCGGGACTAGCGGGGGGGCCTCCTACAATGAGCAGTTCTTC. Its translation is CAIRTFTPGTSGGASYNEQFF.

This sequence joins TRBV7-3 and TRBJ2-2, with TRBD2 matching 7 bases. The CDR3 contains 16 residues. The V gene end was trimmed by 1 base and the J gene end by 0 bases; junction bases not matched to a gene: 2. Looked up from germline, CDR1 is SGHTA and CDR2 is FQGTGA. CDR3 in DNA: TGTGCCAGCAGCTTAATTGGACTAGCGAACACCGGGGAGCTGTTTTTT. Translation gives CASSLIGLANTGELFF.

The chain's CDR3 is CASSPTSGSAGELFF. As DNA, the CDR3 is TGTGCCAGCAGCCCGACTAGCGGGAGTGCCGGGGAGCTGTTTTTT. The J gene is TRBJ2-2, the V gene TRBV7-8, with 12 positions matching TRBD2. Germline V gives CDR1 SGHVS, CDR2 FQNEAQ. This CDR3 spans 15 amino acids. Unmatched junction bases numbered 4, after V lost 5 bases and J lost 6 bases.

Details on this clone: The junction departs from the called germline gene at one end, perhaps through a read error. The CDR3 DNA follows: TGTGCCAGCAGGGGTAGCGGAACTTACGAGCAATACTTC. Translation gives CASRGSGTYEQYF. The rearrangement uses TRBV28 and TRBJ2-7; D is perhaps TRBD2 (6 bases). Germline lookup yields CDR1 MDHEN and CDR2 SYDVKM. CDR3 length equals 13 residues.

This sequence joins TRBV7-3 and TRBJ2-5; D gene ambiguous. The CDR3 length is 15 residues. Trimming cost V 4 bases and J 1 base, with 13 bases left between them. From germline, CDR1 is SGHTA and CDR2 FQGTGA. CDR3 protein: CASSSTSYGQETQYF. CDR3 in DNA: TGTGCCAGCAGCTCGACATCCTATGGCCAAGAGACCCAGTACTTC. Combining the CDR3 with reference TRBV7-3 and TRBJ2-5 gives the whole variable domain GAGVSQTPSNKVTEKGKYVELRCDPISGHTALYWYRQSLGQGPEFLIYFQGTGAADDSGLPNDRFFAVRPEGSVSTLKIQRTERGDSAVYLCASSSTSYGQETQYFGPGTRLLVL.

This clone was observed a few times. The chain joins TRBV7-8 to TRBJ1-4; D remains unclear. The CDR3 is 15 residues long. Germline CDR1 SGHVS, CDR2 FQNEAQ. The ends were cut back, 6 bases at V and 5 bases at J, with 16 bases in the middle. The CDR3 bases are TGTGCCAGCAGTATGAGACGAGAGGGAAATGAAAAACTGTTTTTT. It yields the protein CASSMRREGNEKLFF. Full variable domain (outside the CDR3, taken from reference TRBV7-8 and TRBJ1-4): GAGVSQSPRYKVAKRGQDVALRCDPISGHVSLFWYQQALGQGPEFLTYFQNEAQLDKSGLPSDRFFAERPEGSVSTLKIQRTQQEDSAVYLCASSMRREGNEKLFFGSGTQLSVL.

This clone came up a few times. The chain uses TRBV7-8 and TRBJ1-2; 9 bases agree with TRBD1. This CDR3 comprises 13 residues. Trimming cost V 5 bases and J 7 bases; bases outside gene matches: 5. CDR1 and CDR2 (germline): SGHVS, FQNEAQ. CDR3 sequence (DNA): TGTGCCAGCAGCCTGAGGACAGGGGTTGGCTACACCTTC. It encodes CASSLRTGVGYTF.

The gene calls are TRBV5-5 and TRBJ2-6; TRBD1 aligns across 10 bases. CDR3 size: 17 residues. The J segment lost 0 bases and the V segment lost 5 bases, leaving 5 bases of the junction unmatched. Germline CDR1 SGHKS, CDR2 YYEKEE (reference sequence). In DNA form, the CDR3 reads TGTGCCAGCAGTCGGGACAGGGGTAGCTCTGGGGCCAACGTCCTGACTTTC. It yields the protein CASSRDRGSSGANVLTF.

The chain uses TRBV5-1 and TRBJ1-2; 8 nucleotides match TRBD1. Germline CDR1 reads SGHRS; CDR2 reads YFSETQ. Trimming cost V 4 bases and J 8 bases; bases outside gene matches: 7. The CDR3 runs 13 residues. The CDR3 nucleotides are TGCGCCAGCAGCCTGGACAGGGCGTCCGGCTACACCTTC. Its translation: CASSLDRASGYTF.

The chain links TRBV10-3 to TRBJ2-2; 8 bases match TRBD1. CDR1 and CDR2 (germline): ENHRY, SYGVKD. The length of the CDR3 is 15 residues. V gave up 3 bases and J gave up 1 base; unmatched junction bases: 1. In nucleotides, the CDR3 is TGTGCCATCAGTGAAGACAGGGGGAACACCGGGGAGCTGTTTTTT. Translation: CAISEDRGNTGELFF.

V gene TRBV5-1 combines with J gene TRBJ2-4; TRBD2 aligns across 7 bases. CDR3 length: 14 residues. Germline V gene sequence: CDR1 SGHRS, CDR2 YFSETQ. V gave up 5 bases and J gave up 9 bases; unmatched junction bases: 11. This chain's CDR3 is CASRIESGTSIQYF. As DNA, the CDR3 is TGCGCCAGCAGGATTGAGAGCGGGACGAGCATTCAGTACTTC. Based on the CDR3 plus reference TRBV5-1 and TRBJ2-4, the full variable domain is KAGVTQTPRYLIKTRGQQVTLSCSPISGHRSVSWYQQTPGQGLQFLFEYFSETQRNKGNFPGRFSGRQFSNSRSEMNVSTLELGDSALYLCASRIESGTSIQYFGAGTRLSVL.

The J gene is TRBJ2-5, the V gene TRBV6-6; 8 bases fit TRBD2. The CDR3 covers 16 residues. V lost 5 bases to trimming and J lost 0 bases; unmatched junction nucleotides: 8. From germline, CDR1 is MNHNY and CDR2 SVGAGI (reference sequence). CDR3 bases: TGTGCCAGCAGTAACCGTCGGGGGGGGTACCAAGAGACCCAGTACTTC. As protein: CASSNRRGGYQETQYF.

V is TRBV29-1 and J is TRBJ1-3, with 10 positions matching TRBD1. CDR1 and CDR2 (germline): SQVTM, ANQGSEA. This CDR3 has 17 residues. Trimming cost V 0 bases and J 0 bases; bases outside gene matches: 5. The CDR3 bases are TGCAGCGTTGAAGATCTTCGGGACAGGGGCTCTGGAAACACCATATATTTT. This translates into CSVEDLRDRGSGNTIYF.

This clone was detected only a few times. The chain has TRBV7-8 and TRBJ1-5; 8 positions match TRBD1. Trimming took 2 bases from V and 0 from J; bases not matched to a gene: 6. CDR1 and CDR2 from the germline V gene are SGHVS and FQNEAQ. The CDR3 is made up of 17 amino acids. The CDR3 bases are TGTGCCAGCAGCTTAAGAGACAGGGGTGATAGCAATCAGCCCCAGCATTTT. Translating it yields CASSLRDRGDSNQPQHF.

V gene TRBV2 combines with J gene TRBJ2-7, with 9 positions matching TRBD2. V shed 8 bases and J 2 bases; nucleotides not matched to a gene: 7. This CDR3 has 14 residues. Germline V gene data show CDR1 as SNHLY and CDR2 as FYNNEI. Here the CDR3 DNA reads TGTGCCAGCGGAGGACTAGCGCCTACCTACGAGCAGTACTTC. Protein product: CASGGLAPTYEQYF.

This chain joins TRBV6-5 and TRBJ2-1; 8 positions agree with TRBD1. V dropped 5 bases and J dropped 5; count of bases not matched to a gene: 8. Germline lookup yields CDR1 MNHEY and CDR2 SVGAGI. This CDR3 has 15 amino acids. DNA for the CDR3: TGTGCCAGCAGTGCATGGACAGGGATTAACAATGAGCAGTTCTTC. Residues: CASSAWTGINNEQFF.

The gene calls are TRBV7-9 and TRBJ2-1, with 9 bases aligning to TRBD1. This CDR3 region has 15 residues. J was trimmed by 9 bases and V by 5 bases; bases with no gene match: 11. Germline CDR1 and CDR2: SEHNR and FQNEAQ (reference sequence). CDR3 coding DNA: TGTGCCAGCAGCCCCCGGGACAGGGTAACGGGTGAGCAGTTCTTC. This encodes CASSPRDRVTGEQFF.

This clone was seen only a few times. The V call is TRBV7-9, the J call TRBJ2-2, with D tentatively TRBD2 (7 bases). The CDR3 covers 16 residues. Trimming removed 5 bases at V and 4 bases at J, with 17 bases between. Germline loops: CDR1 SEHNR, CDR2 FQNEAQ (reference sequence). CDR3 coding DNA: TGTGCCAGCAGCGCCAGACGGGGGGCTAGCACCGGGGAGCTGTTTTTT. Translated: CASSARRGASTGELFF.

The V call is TRBV14, the J call TRBJ2-1, with 10 bases identical to TRBD2. The CDR3 has 15 amino acids. CDR1 is SGHDN and CDR2 is FVKESK in the germline V gene. V shed 6 bases and J 7 bases; nucleotides not matched to a gene: 9. CDR3 sequence: CASSSGLAGVNEQFF. The DNA for the CDR3 is TGTGCCAGCAGTAGCGGGCTAGCGGGAGTGAATGAGCAGTTCTTC.

This clone was found a few times. Distinct nucleotide sequences in the sample also encode this CDR3. The genes are TRBV27 and TRBJ1-5; D is unclear. V lost 3 bases, J lost 3 bases, and 3 bases lay in between. CDR1 is MNHEY and CDR2 is SMNVEV in the germline V gene (reference sequence). The CDR3 length is 12 residues. The CDR3 DNA reads TGTGCCAGCAGTTTCCTCAATCAGCCCCAGCATTTT. Amino acid sequence: CASSFLNQPQHF.

This chain joins TRBV10-3 and TRBJ2-5; tentative D call: TRBD2 (6 bases). The DNA matches TRBJ2-7 better at its end, which makes the J call doubtful. In germline, CDR1 is ENHRY, CDR2 SYGVKD. This CDR3 contains 15 residues. The CDR3 coding sequence is TGTGCCATCAAAGGCGGAGGGCCCTCCTCCTACGAGCAGTACTTC. This translates into CAIKGGGPSSYEQYF.

The chain couples TRBV29-1 to TRBJ2-7; no definite D call. Trimming took off 3 bases at V and 0 bases at J, with 9 bases between the two ends. The CDR3 sequence is 13 residues long. The V gene's germline CDR1 is SQVTM and CDR2 ANQGSEA. In DNA, the CDR3 is TGCAGCGTTGACGACTCCGGCTCCTACGAGCAGTACTTC. Protein product: CSVDDSGSYEQYF.

A remark on this clone: The junction departs from germline at one end; a sequencing error may be responsible. The sample has other DNA sequences that encode this CDR3 too. This rearrangement joins TRBV28 to TRBJ1-6; the match to TRBD1 covers 8 bases. In germline, CDR1 is MDHEN, CDR2 SYDVKM. The CDR3 sequence is 15 residues long. This chain's CDR3 is CASSPRTGGNSPLHF. The CDR3 DNA reads TGTGCCAGCAGCCCTAGAACAGGGGGTAATTCGCCCCTCCACTTT.

The genes are TRBV6-5 and TRBJ1-5, with D unclear. Germline V gene data show CDR1 as MNHEY and CDR2 as SVGAGI. The CDR3 is 14 residues long. Trimming left V 6 bases short and J 2 bases short, with 11 bases between. CDR3 protein: CASRSVRGNQPQHF. The CDR3 coding sequence is TGTGCCAGCAGGAGTGTACGGGGCAATCAGCCCCAGCATTTT.

This clone came up many times. This chain connects TRBV4-1 to TRBJ2-3; D is perhaps TRBD2 (6 bases). The V gene's germline CDR1 is MGHRA and CDR2 YSYEKL. The CDR3 totals 18 residues. V shed 4 bases and J shed 0 bases, with 20 bases lying between them. Here the CDR3 reads CASSPKWRGVSSTDTQYF. For the CDR3, the DNA is TGCGCCAGCAGCCCCAAATGGCGCGGGGTCTCTAGCACAGATACGCAGTATTTT.

This chain connects TRBV7-2 to TRBJ2-2; 12 nucleotides agree with TRBD2. The CDR3 consists of 18 residues. V dropped 4 bases and J dropped 4; count of bases not matched to a gene: 10. Germline lookup yields CDR1 SGHTA and CDR2 FQGNSA. The DNA of the CDR3 is TGTGCCAGCAGCTCCACCCGGACTAGCGGGGCCGGCACCGGGGAGCTGTTTTTT. Its translation is CASSSTRTSGAGTGELFF.

This clone was counted once. V and J are TRBV29-1 and TRBJ1-1; perhaps TRBD1 as D (5 bases). CDR1 and CDR2 from the germline V gene are SQVTM and ANQGSEA. This CDR3 is 13 amino acids long. The V and J ends lost 8 bases and 3 bases respectively, with 16 bases between them. Here the CDR3 reads CSTLRWGDTEAFF. CDR3 DNA: TGCAGCACCCTAAGATGGGGGGACACTGAAGCTTTCTTT.

The rearrangement links TRBV27 to TRBJ2-7; tentative D call: TRBD1 (6 bases). V was pared by 3 bases and J by 4 bases, with 10 bases between. Germline lookup yields CDR1 MNHEY and CDR2 SMNVEV (reference sequence). CDR3 length: 13 amino acids. CDR3 sequence (DNA): TGTGCCAGCAGTTTTGGGCAGGGGTACGAGCAGTACTTC. This codes for CASSFGQGYEQYF.

The chain is built from TRBV6-1 and TRBJ2-5; 8 bases agree with TRBD2. V lost 2 bases and J lost 5; bases outside the gene matches: 13. The germline CDR1 and CDR2 sequences are MNHNS and SASEGT. This CDR3 contains 17 residues. The CDR3 protein is CASSESVGTSRWETQYF. Here the CDR3 DNA reads TGTGCCAGCAGTGAATCAGTAGGGACTAGTCGCTGGGAGACCCAGTACTTC.